The 10 T cell receptor beta chains in this list originate from one sample, sequenced in a study of blood T cell repertoires in COVID-19. The method was immunoSEQ multiplex PCR; TCRdb's version includes in-frame clones alone and lacks a portion of them. The sample has over 70,000 clones, 90% to 95% seen once; the top ten hold 2.6%. The specimen was peripheral blood. The receptors stem from a man in his forties or fifties with COVID-19, enrolled during active disease.

This clone was found once. The chain joins TRBV4-1 to TRBJ2-3; 7 bases fit TRBD2. The germline V gene has CDR1 MGHRA and CDR2 YSYEKL. Trimming at V came to 4 bases and at J to 2 bases, leaving 6 bases not matched to a gene. CDR3 size: 15 residues. This chain's CDR3 is CASSLSSGSTDTQYF. The CDR3 nucleotides are TGCGCCAGCAGCCTATCTAGCGGTTCCACAGATACGCAGTATTTT.

This chain connects TRBV7-8 to TRBJ1-4, with a possible D match to TRBD1 (6 bases). V lost 4 bases to trimming and J lost 10 bases, with 16 bases between them. This CDR3 contains 14 residues. In germline, CDR1 is SGHVS, CDR2 FQNEAQ. This chain's CDR3 is CASSSSTGSGKLFF. In DNA form, the CDR3 reads TGTGCCAGCAGCTCATCCACAGGGAGCGGAAAACTGTTTTTT.

The V and J genes are TRBV27 and TRBJ2-3; TRBD1 matches 10 bases. Germline trimming cut 6 bases from V and 4 bases from J; bases unmatched to any gene: 1. Germline V gene lookup returns CDR1 MNHEY and CDR2 SMNVEV (reference sequence). The CDR3 contains 13 residues. CDR3 sequence: CASRGQGADTQYF. For the CDR3, the DNA is TGTGCCAGCAGAGGACAGGGGGCAGATACGCAGTATTTT.

V and J are TRBV6-5 and TRBJ2-6, with 7 bases lining up with TRBD1. The J segment lost 4 bases and the V segment lost 5 bases, leaving 5 bases of the junction unmatched. The germline V gene has CDR1 MNHEY and CDR2 SVGAGI. This CDR3 has 15 amino acids. CDR3 sequence: CASSNRGAGANVLTF. The CDR3 DNA reads TGTGCCAGCAGTAACAGGGGAGCGGGGGCCAACGTCCTGACTTTC.

V is TRBV2 and J is TRBJ1-5; TRBD1 is a possible D gene (5 bases). The CDR3 spans 14 residues. Germline V gene sequence: CDR1 SNHLY, CDR2 FYNNEI. V was trimmed by 5 bases and J by 4 bases, leaving 12 bases between them. CDR3 sequence (DNA): TGTGCCAGCAGTTTCCTCGGGGGAAATCAGCCCCAGCATTTT. It specifies CASSFLGGNQPQHF.

The chain recombines TRBV7-3 with TRBJ1-1, with D maybe TRBD1 (5 bases). The germline gives CDR1 SGHTA, CDR2 FQGTGA. Trimming took 5 bases from V and 4 from J, leaving 17 bases between them. The CDR3 runs to 15 residues. CDR3 residues: CASSGGGVRVTEAFF. In nucleotides, the CDR3 is TGTGCCAGCAGCGGAGGAGGGGTAAGGGTCACTGAAGCTTTCTTT.

The chain combines TRBV4-3 with TRBJ1-6; no definite D call. This CDR3 comprises 16 residues. V dropped 0 bases and J dropped 7 bases, with 13 bases sitting between them. Germline V gene sequence: CDR1 LGHNA, CDR2 YSLEER. CDR3 DNA sequence: TGCGCCAGCAGCCAAGATAATCCGGGAACAAATTCACCCCTCCACTTT. Its protein product is CASSQDNPGTNSPLHF.

The J gene is TRBJ1-6, the V gene TRBV27; 7 bases fit TRBD1. The CDR3 is 15 amino acids. Germline loops: CDR1 MNHEY, CDR2 SMNVEV (reference sequence). Trimming cost V 2 bases and J 3 bases; bases outside gene matches: 1. CDR3 amino acids: CASSLRTGYNSPLHF. The CDR3, as DNA: TGTGCCAGCAGTTTACGGACAGGCTATAATTCACCCCTCCACTTT.

This chain joins TRBV7-8 and TRBJ2-3, with TRBD2 identical over 10 bases. CDR1 and CDR2 (germline): SGHVS, FQNEAQ. The CDR3 runs to 16 residues. The ends lost 8 bases at V and 2 bases at J; junction bases unmatched: 10. The CDR3 bases are TGTGCCAGCGGAACCGGACTAGCGGTCTTCACAGATACGCAGTATTTT. Translating gives CASGTGLAVFTDTQYF.

This rearrangement joins TRBV6-2 or TRBV6-3 to TRBJ2-2; D is perhaps TRBD2 (7 bases). The germline V gene encodes CDR1 MNHEY and CDR2 SVGEGT. V gave up 6 bases and J gave up 7 bases, with 18 bases separating them. The CDR3 runs 15 residues. The CDR3: CASRPSGRGGGELFF. DNA of the CDR3: TGTGCCAGCAGACCTAGCGGCAGGGGTGGCGGGGAGCTGTTTTTT.